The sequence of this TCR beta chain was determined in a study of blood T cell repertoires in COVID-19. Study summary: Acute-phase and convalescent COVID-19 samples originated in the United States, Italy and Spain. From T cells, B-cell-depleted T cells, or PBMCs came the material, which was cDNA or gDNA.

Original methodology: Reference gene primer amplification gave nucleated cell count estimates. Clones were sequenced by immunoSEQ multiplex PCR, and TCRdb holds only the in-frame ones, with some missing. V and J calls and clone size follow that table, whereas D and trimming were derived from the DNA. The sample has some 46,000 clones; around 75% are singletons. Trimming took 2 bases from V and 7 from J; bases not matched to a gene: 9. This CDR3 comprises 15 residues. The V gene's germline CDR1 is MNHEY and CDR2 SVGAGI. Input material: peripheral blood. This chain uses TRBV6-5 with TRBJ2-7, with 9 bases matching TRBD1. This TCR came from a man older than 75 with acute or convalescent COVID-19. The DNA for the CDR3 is TGTGCCAGCAGTTACAGCGGGACAGGGTATAGGGAGCAGTACTTC. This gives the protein CASSYSGTGYREQYF.